This passage covers 10 T cell receptor beta chains from one sample sequenced in a study of long-term antiretroviral therapy in people with HIV. Sequencing used immunoSEQ v3.0 at survey level. Libraries were prepared by immunoSEQ multiplex PCR; TCRdb keeps only in-frame clonotypes and omits some of them. The sample has around 22,000 clones, approximately 95% seen once; the top ten hold less than 2.5%. Material: unsorted PBMCs, obtained almost 5 years after starting antiretroviral therapy. The receptors stem from a woman aged 50 to 65 with HIV.

The chain is built from TRBV19 and TRBJ2-2, with 10 bases that match TRBD1. V shed 8 bases and J 7 bases; nucleotides not matched to a gene: 10. Germline V gene sequence: CDR1 LNHDA, CDR2 SQIVND (reference sequence). The CDR3 has 15 residues. CDR3 amino acids: CASRPGTGAGGELFF. CDR3 coding DNA: TGTGCCAGTCGTCCCGGGACAGGGGCGGGCGGGGAGCTGTTTTTT. The variable domain in full, completed from reference TRBV19 and TRBJ2-2, reads DGGITQSPKYLFRKEGQNVTLSCEQNLNHDAMYWYRQDPGQGLRLIYYSQIVNDFQKGDIAEGYSVSREKKESFPLTVTSAQKNPTAFYLCASRPGTGAGGELFFGEGSRLTVL.

The V gene is TRBV7-9, the J gene TRBJ2-7, with 8 bases identical to TRBD1. There are 14 residues in the CDR3. V trimming: 2 bases; J trimming: 2 bases; junction bases outside the gene matches: 2. The germline V gene has CDR1 SEHNR and CDR2 FQNEAQ (reference sequence). CDR3 nucleotide sequence: TGTGCCAGCAGCTTAACGGGACAGGCCTACGAGCAGTACTTC. Residues: CASSLTGQAYEQYF.

The V call is TRBV10-2, the J call TRBJ1-2; maybe TRBD1 (5 bases). V was clipped by 8 bases and J by 6 bases, with 25 bases between them. This CDR3 region has 16 residues. Germline V gene data show CDR1 as WSHSY and CDR2 as SAAADI. The CDR3 sequence: CASLSNRQSITDGYTF. CDR3 DNA: TGCGCCAGCCTGTCAAACCGACAGAGTATCACAGATGGCTACACCTTC.

The V and J genes are TRBV19 and TRBJ1-1; D remains unclear. The germline V and J ends were trimmed by 5 bases and 2 bases, with 9 bases remaining between them. The length of the CDR3 is 13 residues. Germline CDR1 and CDR2: LNHDA and SQIVND (reference sequence). The CDR3 nucleotides are TGTGCCAGTAGTCAATGGATTAACACTGAAGCTTTCTTT. As protein: CASSQWINTEAFF.

The chain employs TRBV4-1 and TRBJ1-1; 9 nucleotides agree with TRBD1. Losses at the gene ends were 3 bases for V and 6 bases for J; bases not matched to a gene: 5. The CDR3 length is 14 residues. Germline V gene sequence: CDR1 MGHRA, CDR2 YSYEKL. The CDR3 is CASSQPGQGSEAFF. In nucleotides, the CDR3 is TGCGCCAGCAGCCAGCCGGGACAGGGCTCTGAAGCTTTCTTT.

The DNA of the CDR3 is TGCGCCAGCAGCTTGGATGGGGGGAGTAACACTGAAGCTTTCTTT. It encodes CASSLDGGSNTEAFF. The V call is TRBV5-1, the J call TRBJ1-1, with D possibly matching TRBD1 (5 bases). Germline V gives CDR1 SGHRS, CDR2 YFSETQ. There are 15 residues in the CDR3. V lost 0 bases and J 2 bases, leaving 11 bases between the germline ends.

This chain uses TRBV9 with TRBJ2-7, with D perhaps matching TRBD1 (6 bases). The V gene lost 3 bases and the J gene lost 2 bases, with 12 bases spanning the gap. The germline V gene encodes CDR1 SGDLS and CDR2 YYNGEE. The length of the CDR3 is 14 residues. CDR3 sequence reads: CASSEGQTPYEQYF. CDR3 DNA sequence: TGTGCCAGCAGCGAGGGACAAACCCCCTACGAGCAGTACTTC.

The CDR3 spells CSVEDPRDRETGELFF. The CDR3 coding sequence is TGCAGCGTTGAAGATCCCCGGGACAGGGAGACCGGGGAGCTGTTTTTT. The gene calls are TRBV29-1 and TRBJ2-2, with 9 positions matching TRBD1. Germline lookup yields CDR1 SQVTM and CDR2 ANQGSEA. The CDR3 runs to 16 residues. Unmatched junction bases numbered 7, after V lost 0 bases and J lost 5 bases.

CDR3 coding DNA: TGTGCCAGCAGCTTCCCGGGACAGTCCTCTGGAAACACCATATATTTT. Translation: CASSFPGQSSGNTIYF. The chain joins TRBV7-9 to TRBJ1-3, with 7 bases aligning to TRBD1. The germline gives CDR1 SEHNR, CDR2 FQNEAQ (reference sequence). With 3 bases clipped from V and 0 bases from J, the junction kept 5 bases outside the gene matches. The CDR3 is 16 amino acids. Full variable domain (remainder filled in from reference TRBV7-9 and TRBJ1-3): DTGVSQNPRHKITKRGQNVTFRCDPISEHNRLYWYRQTLGQGPEFLTYFQNEAQLEKSRLLSDRFSAERPKGSFSTLEIQRTEQGDSAMYLCASSFPGQSSGNTIYFGEGSWLTVV.

The chain has TRBV7-8 and TRBJ2-7; no reliable D call. Germline values: CDR1 SGHVS, CDR2 FQNEAQ. The ends were cut back, 3 bases at V and 2 bases at J, with 11 bases in the middle. This CDR3 is built from 14 residues. The CDR3 sequence is CASSLSADPYEQYF. CDR3 DNA sequence: TGTGCCAGCAGCTTGAGCGCAGACCCCTACGAGCAGTACTTC.